This T cell receptor (beta chain) was captured in a study of cytomegalovirus exposure and HLA in healthy donors. Trimming took off 4 bases at V and 1 base at J, with 7 bases between the two ends. The CDR3 runs 13 residues. Germline assignment: CDR1 MGHRA and CDR2 YSYEKL. PCR was performed using 60 Vbeta and 13 Jbeta primers. The assay was immunoSEQ multiplex PCR, and TCRdb's table has in-frame clones only and misses some. The sample lists about 110,000 clones, roughly 75% occurring once. Sequenced: PBMCs. The chain combines TRBV4-1 with TRBJ2-5, with D possibly TRBD1 on 6 matching bases. The sequence derives from a man aged 40-50 years in good health and CMV-seronegative. Written as DNA, the CDR3 is TGCGCCAGCAGCCTGGACAGCCAAGAGACCCAGTACTTC. Translating it yields CASSLDSQETQYF.